This TCR beta chain was retrieved from a study of blood T cell repertoires in COVID-19. TCRdb keeps only in-frame clones here, not all; method: immunoSEQ multiplex PCR. The table records some 250,000 clones, about 86% of them present only once. The sample holds one count of this clone. CDR1 is LGHDT and CDR2 is YNNKEL in the germline V gene (reference sequence). V dropped 0 bases and J dropped 2; count of bases not matched to a gene: 17. The length of the CDR3 is 20 residues. The receptor's source is a man aged 25-45 years with active or convalescent COVID-19. The sequenced material came from peripheral blood. The chain links TRBV3-1 (or the pseudogene TRBV3-2) to TRBJ1-2; TRBD1 agrees at 8 bases. This CDR3 is CASSQEYEPHGGQENYGYTF. CDR3 nucleotide sequence: TGTGCCAGCAGCCAAGAATACGAGCCACACGGGGGACAGGAGAACTATGGCTACACCTTC.